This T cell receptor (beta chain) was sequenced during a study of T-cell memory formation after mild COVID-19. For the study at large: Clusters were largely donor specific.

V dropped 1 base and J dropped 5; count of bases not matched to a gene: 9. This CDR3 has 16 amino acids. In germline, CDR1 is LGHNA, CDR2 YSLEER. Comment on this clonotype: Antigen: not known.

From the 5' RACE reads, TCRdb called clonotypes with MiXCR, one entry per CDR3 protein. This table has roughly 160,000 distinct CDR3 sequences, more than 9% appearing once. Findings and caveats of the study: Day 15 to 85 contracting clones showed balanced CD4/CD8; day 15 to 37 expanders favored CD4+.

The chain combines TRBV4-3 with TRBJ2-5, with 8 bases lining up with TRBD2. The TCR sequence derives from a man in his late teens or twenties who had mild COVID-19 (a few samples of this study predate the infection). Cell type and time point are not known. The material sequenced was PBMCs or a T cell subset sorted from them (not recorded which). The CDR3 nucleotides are TGCGCCAGCAGCCAAGGGGTCGGGGGGGGCGAGGAGACCCAGTACTTC. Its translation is CASSQGVGGGEETQYF.